Listed below are T cell receptor beta chains from one sample, sequenced in a study of graft-versus-host responses after intestinal transplantation. Here immunoSEQ multiplex PCR was the method, and the copy in TCRdb shows in-frame clones only, minus some. Among about 8,200 clones listed, around 30% were seen once. The sequences come from alloreactive CD4+ T cells from a mixed lymphocyte reaction culture, collected before intestinal transplant. Receptors were obtained from a human patient who received an intestinal transplant. Each CDR3 is given with its conserved first and last residue. A D gene is named only where the DNA matches it firmly. Not all rows give a size; the values are once, few, many and, for expanded clones, a class.

abundance	d_gene	j_gene	v_gene	CDR3aa	CDR3nt
few	.	TRBJ1-6	TRBV7-3	CASSLTPLSPLHF	TGTGCCAGCAGCTTAACCCCCTTGTCACCCCTCCACTTT
.	.	TRBJ2-3	TRBV5-6	CASSLSLADTQYF	TGTGCCAGCAGCCTTAGTTTAGCAGATACGCAGTATTTT
.	TRBD1	TRBJ1-1	TRBV5-1	CASSLGQGMNTEAFF	TGCGCCAGCAGCTTAGGACAGGGGATGAACACTGAAGCTTTCTTT
few	.	TRBJ2-1	TRBV6-1	CATRVRVEQFF	TGTGCCACCCGGGTGCGGGTTGAGCAGTTCTTC
few	.	TRBJ2-1	TRBV6-5	CASSWRGPLANEQFF	TGTGCCAGCAGTTGGCGGGGCCCCCTTGCCAATGAGCAGTTCTTC
few	TRBD2	TRBJ2-3	TRBV5-1	CASSFTRTSGSTDTQYF	TGCGCCAGCAGCTTTACGAGAACTAGCGGGAGCACAGATACGCAGTATTTT
.	.	TRBJ1-2	TRBV5-6	CASSLGVGRANYGYTF	TGTGCCAGCAGCTTGGGGGTGGGCAGAGCTAACTATGGCTACACCTTC
.	.	TRBJ1-6	TRBV9	CASSVVEYNSPLHF	TGTGCCAGCAGCGTAGTGGAGTATAATTCACCCCTCCACTTT
few	TRBD2	TRBJ2-7	TRBV6-6	CASSYRGLAGTEQYF	TGTGCCAGCAGTTACCGGGGACTAGCGGGAACGGAGCAGTACTTC
few	TRBD2	TRBJ2-7	TRBV28	CASSLGLAANEQYF	TGTGCCAGCAGTTTGGGACTAGCGGCCAACGAGCAGTACTTC
.	TRBD1	TRBJ1-5	TRBV6-5	CASGVEGAGNQPQHF	TGTGCCAGCGGGGTTGAGGGGGCGGGCAATCAGCCCCAGCATTTT
.	TRBD1	TRBJ1-2	TRBV6-5	CASRQSGTGVEGYTF	TGTGCCAGCAGGCAGAGTGGGACAGGGGTTGAGGGCTACACCTTC
few	.	TRBJ2-5	TRBV18	CASSGLETQYF	TGTGCCAGCTCTGGGCTAGAGACCCAGTACTTC
.	TRBD2	TRBJ2-7	TRBV6-6	CASSYGLAGVYEQYF	TGTGCCAGCAGTTACGGTCTAGCGGGTGTATACGAGCAGTACTTC
few	TRBD1	TRBJ1-6	TRBV6-1	CASSRGTGGSSPLHF	TGTGCCAGCAGCCGAGGGACAGGGGGTAGCTCACCCCTCCACTTT
.	.	TRBJ2-7	TRBV6-5	CASRRDAYEQYF	TGTGCCAGCAGGCGGGACGCCTACGAGCAGTACTTC
few	TRBD1	TRBJ2-6	TRBV28	CASSIGQAGGANVLTF	TGTGCCAGCAGTATCGGACAGGCGGGTGGGGCCAACGTCCTGACTTTC
medium-sized	TRBD1	TRBJ2-6	TRBV19	CASSTGTGVGSGANVLTF	TGTGCCAGTAGTACGGGGACAGGGGTGGGCTCTGGGGCCAACGTCCTGACTTTC
.	.	TRBJ1-5	TRBV2	CASSATEQPQHF	TGTGCCAGCAGTGCTACTGAGCAGCCCCAGCATTTT
medium-sized	TRBD2	TRBJ2-5	TRBV15	CATSRVTSGQETQYF	TGTGCCACCAGCAGAGTTACTAGCGGCCAAGAGACCCAGTACTTC
medium-sized	TRBD1	TRBJ1-4	TRBV10-3	CAIRQGLANEKLFF	TGTGCCATCCGACAGGGACTCGCTAATGAAAAACTGTTTTTT
.	.	TRBJ2-5	TRBV30	CAWSAESETQYF	TGTGCCTGGAGTGCCGAAAGCGAGACCCAGTACTTC
.	.	TRBJ1-4	TRBV5-5	CASSSSLPGEKLFF	TGTGCCAGCAGCTCCTCTCTTCCCGGGGAAAAACTGTTTTTT
.	TRBD1	TRBJ2-7	TRBV18	CASSGTAGSYPQYF	TGTGCCAGCTCAGGGACAGCAGGCTCCTATCCACAGTACTTC
.	.	TRBJ1-1	TRBV6-5	CASRVEGRRNTEAFF	TGTGCCAGCAGAGTAGAGGGGAGGCGAAACACTGAAGCTTTCTTT
few	TRBD2	TRBJ2-2	TRBV27	CASSPLAGSTNTGELFF	TGTGCCAGCAGTCCCCTAGCGGGGTCCACGAACACCGGGGAGCTGTTTTTT
.	.	TRBJ2-7	TRBV13	CASSHLGLGGVGYEQYF	TGTGCCAGCAGCCATCTAGGCCTGGGGGGAGTAGGCTACGAGCAGTACTTC
.	.	TRBJ1-1	TRBV6-6	CASSYSWGGPEAFF	TGTGCCAGCAGTTACTCGTGGGGGGGCCCTGAAGCTTTCTTT
.	TRBD1	TRBJ1-4	TRBV27	CASRDFGTVGEKLFF	TGTGCCAGCAGAGACTTCGGGACAGTTGGTGAAAAACTGTTTTTT
.	.	TRBJ2-7	TRBV4-2	CASSPGEGAGIEQYF	TGTGCCAGCAGCCCGGGAGAGGGGGCAGGGATCGAGCAGTACTTC
.	TRBD1	TRBJ2-1	TRBV7-2	CASSASTGKGEQFF	TGTGCCAGCAGCGCGTCGACAGGGAAAGGCGAGCAGTTCTTC
few	.	TRBJ2-2	TRBV5-6	CASGGANTGELFF	TGTGCCAGCGGGGGCGCGAACACCGGGGAGCTGTTTTTT
.	.	TRBJ2-3	TRBV2	CASSGLGPTDTQYF	TGTGCCAGCAGTGGTCTTGGCCCCACAGATACGCAGTATTTT
.	.	TRBJ2-2	TRBV7-9	CASSLATGWAGELFF	TGTGCCAGCAGCTTAGCGACGGGGTGGGCCGGGGAGCTGTTTTTT
.	TRBD1	TRBJ1-5	TRBV28	CASSDITGVDQPQHF	TGTGCCAGCAGCGACATTACAGGGGTTGACCAGCCCCAGCATTTT
medium-sized	.	TRBJ2-7	TRBV10-2	CASSDGAAPPYEQYF	TGCGCCAGCAGTGATGGAGCGGCACCCCCCTACGAGCAGTACTTC
.	.	TRBJ1-5	TRBV18	CASSPGRSNQPQHF	TGTGCCAGCTCACCCGGCAGGAGCAATCAGCCCCAGCATTTT
.	TRBD1	TRBJ2-2	TRBV5-6	CASSLNTGGVHGELFF	TGTGCCAGCAGCCTGAATACAGGGGGCGTGCACGGGGAGCTGTTTTTT
few	.	TRBJ1-4	TRBV6-6	CATSRGSKLFF	TGTGCCACTTCCAGGGGCAGCAAACTGTTTTTT
.	.	TRBJ1-1	TRBV6-5	CASTSQGHMNTEAFF	TGTGCCAGCACCTCGCAGGGACACATGAACACTGAAGCTTTCTTT
.	TRBD1	TRBJ1-1	TRBV18	CASSLTTGTTEAFF	TGTGCCAGCTCACTCACGACAGGGACCACTGAAGCTTTCTTT
large	.	TRBJ1-3	TRBV28	CASSLELGNTIYF	TGTGCCAGCAGCCTGGAACTAGGAAACACCATATATTTT
.	TRBD1	TRBJ1-2	TRBV19	CASRVTGGDGYTF	TGTGCCAGTAGAGTTACAGGGGGAGATGGCTACACCTTC
.	.	TRBJ1-1	TRBV4-1	CASSHPGLNTEAFF	TGCGCCAGCAGCCACCCAGGTCTGAACACTGAAGCTTTCTTT
.	TRBD2	TRBJ2-7	TRBV10-3	CAISGTSYEQYF	TGTGCCATCAGTGGGACTAGCTACGAGCAGTACTTC
.	.	TRBJ2-1	TRBV5-1	CASSLRQKYNEQFF	TGCGCCAGCAGCTTGAGACAGAAATACAATGAGCAGTTCTTC
medium-sized	TRBD2	TRBJ2-3	TRBV19	CASTPGLAGAPPRTDTQYF	TGTGCCAGTACCCCGGGACTAGCGGGGGCCCCCCCGAGGACAGATACGCAGTATTTT
.	TRBD2	TRBJ2-2	TRBV5-1	CASSFQTSGNTGELFF	TGCGCCAGCAGCTTTCAAACTAGCGGGAACACCGGGGAGCTGTTTTTT
.	TRBD2	TRBJ2-1	TRBV4-1	CASSLVIAGGREQFF	TGCGCCAGCAGCCTGGTGATAGCGGGGGGGCGGGAGCAGTTCTTC
.	TRBD2	TRBJ2-3	TRBV5-4	CASSSPGGLDGSTDTQYF	TGTGCCAGCAGCTCGCCCGGCGGACTAGATGGTAGCACAGATACGCAGTATTTT
few	TRBD1	TRBJ2-3	TRBV9	CASSVGQGRDTQYF	TGTGCCAGCAGCGTAGGACAGGGGAGGGATACGCAGTATTTT
.	.	TRBJ1-6	TRBV25-1	CASSERGLGSYNSPLHF	TGTGCCAGCAGTGAACGAGGGTTGGGGTCCTATAATTCACCCCTCCACTTT
.	TRBD2	TRBJ2-1	TRBV2	CASSTSGRIDEQFF	TGTGCCAGCAGTACTAGCGGGAGAATTGATGAGCAGTTCTTC
.	TRBD2	TRBJ2-1	TRBV6-5	CASKLAGGTEQFF	TGTGCCAGCAAGCTAGCGGGGGGCACGGAGCAGTTCTTC
.	.	TRBJ1-5	TRBV7-2	CASSLQYNQPQHF	TGTGCCAGCAGCTTACAGTACAATCAGCCCCAGCATTTT
.	TRBD1	TRBJ2-1	TRBV9	CASSVDGTGSYNEQFF	TGTGCCAGCAGCGTAGATGGGACAGGGAGTTACAATGAGCAGTTCTTC
.	TRBD2	TRBJ2-3	TRBV9	CASRGSGEDTQYF	TGTGCCAGCAGGGGTAGCGGGGAAGATACGCAGTATTTT
few	.	TRBJ2-4	TRBV28	CASSANSRNIQYF	TGTGCCAGCAGCGCCAATTCGAGAAACATTCAGTACTTC
.	.	TRBJ2-5	TRBV6-1	CASSEGGLQETQYF	TGTGCCAGCAGTGAAGGCGGGCTCCAAGAGACCCAGTACTTC